Below, 12 T cell receptor beta chains from the same sample are listed, as sequenced in a study of PD-1 blockade in classical Hodgkin lymphoma. Only in-frame clones appear in the TCRdb table, and some are missing; sequencing was by immunoSEQ multiplex PCR. The sample contains about 35,000 clones, about 89% of which appear only once. Time point of the sample: newly diagnosed, previously untreated cHL patient sample. Using magnetic negative selection, the CD4+ T cells were separated out of thawed PBMCs. The sequencing sample was made of CD4+ T cells from blood. These receptors came from a human donor with classical Hodgkin lymphoma.

This chain connects TRBV5-1 to TRBJ1-3, with 9 bases matching TRBD1. Germline loops: CDR1 SGHRS, CDR2 YFSETQ. The CDR3 extends over 14 amino acids. V shed 0 bases and J 11 bases; nucleotides not matched to a gene: 6. This CDR3 reads CASSLVGQGNSIYF. The CDR3, as DNA: TGCGCCAGCAGCTTGGTAGGACAGGGGAATTCCATATATTTT.

This chain uses TRBV29-1 with TRBJ2-5; the D is unclear. CDR1 is SQVTM, CDR2 ANQGSEA, per germline. This CDR3 region has 11 residues. Deletions cut 3 bases from V and 5 bases from J, with 7 bases between. For the CDR3, the DNA is TGCAGCGTTGATAGTGGGGAGACCCAGTACTTC. Protein product: CSVDSGETQYF.

For the CDR3, the DNA is TGCGCCAGCAGCGGGGACAGTAATGAAAAACTGTTTTTT. It encodes CASSGDSNEKLFF. The chain uses TRBV5-1 and TRBJ1-4; 7 nucleotides agree with TRBD1. V shed 4 bases and J 4 bases; nucleotides not matched to a gene: 1. The germline gives CDR1 SGHRS, CDR2 YFSETQ. The CDR3 has 13 amino acids.

Only one count was recorded for this clone. The J gene is TRBJ2-7, the V gene TRBV6-5; D not certain. The germline V gene encodes CDR1 MNHEY and CDR2 SVGAGI. This CDR3 contains 15 residues. The ends were cut back, 6 bases at V and 2 bases at J, with 17 bases in the middle. CDR3 in amino acids: CASRRSGRPTYEQYF. The CDR3 DNA is TGTGCCAGCAGGAGATCCGGACGCCCTACCTACGAGCAGTACTTC.

The chain links TRBV6-6 to TRBJ2-1; 10 bases agree with TRBD2. Trimming at V came to 8 bases and at J to 7 bases, leaving 8 bases not matched to a gene. In germline, CDR1 is MNHNY, CDR2 SVGAGI (reference sequence). The CDR3 is made up of 14 amino acids. The CDR3 DNA sequence: TGTGCCAGCGCAAGCGGGGGGGCGCGGAATGAGCAGTTCTTC. Amino acids: CASASGGARNEQFF.

The rearrangement links TRBV27 to TRBJ1-1; D uncertain. The CDR3 consists of 16 residues. Germline V gene lookup returns CDR1 MNHEY and CDR2 SMNVEV (reference sequence). V dropped 5 bases and J dropped 1 base, with 17 bases sitting between them. The CDR3 region is CASSAVPRVGNTEAFF. The CDR3 DNA sequence: TGTGCCAGCAGTGCCGTCCCGAGGGTGGGGAACACTGAAGCTTTCTTT.

J is TRBJ2-1 and V is TRBV6-6, with TRBD2 matching over 7 bases. Germline CDR1 MNHNY, CDR2 SVGAGI (reference sequence). V shed 2 bases, J shed 8 bases, and the junction held 6 bases outside the gene matches. This CDR3 is 14 amino acids long. The CDR3 reads CASSYERDADEQFF. The CDR3 nucleotides read TGTGCCAGCAGTTACGAGCGGGACGCGGATGAGCAGTTCTTC.

The chain combines TRBV5-4 with TRBJ1-1; no definite D call. The CDR3 consists of 12 residues. Germline CDR1 reads SGHNT; CDR2 reads YYREEE (reference sequence). V gave up 1 base and J gave up 6 bases, with 7 bases separating them. CDR3 sequence reads: CASSLRLSEAFF. CDR3 nucleotide sequence: TGTGCCAGCAGCTTGCGTTTATCTGAAGCTTTCTTT.

This chain connects TRBV27 to TRBJ1-2; 10 positions agree with TRBD1. V gave up 6 bases and J gave up 7 bases; unmatched junction bases: 8. The germline V gene encodes CDR1 MNHEY and CDR2 SMNVEV (reference sequence). The CDR3 contains 14 residues. The CDR3, as DNA: TGTGCCAGCAGCGCGGACAGGGGGGCACGTGGCTACACCTTC. It translates to CASSADRGARGYTF.

This sequence joins TRBV7-2 and TRBJ2-7; 12 bases are a match to TRBD2. In germline, CDR1 is SGHTA, CDR2 FQGNSA. The CDR3 is 15 amino acids. J was trimmed by 3 bases and V by 3 bases; bases with no gene match: 3. The CDR3 protein is CASSFGLAGFYEQYF. The CDR3 coding sequence is TGTGCCAGCAGCTTTGGACTAGCGGGGTTCTACGAGCAGTACTTC.

V and J are TRBV7-9 and TRBJ1-3, with 7 bases that match TRBD1. V shed 3 bases, J shed 4 bases, and the junction held 3 bases outside the gene matches. Germline V gives CDR1 SEHNR, CDR2 FQNEAQ (reference sequence). This CDR3 has 14 residues. CDR3 loop: CASSFEGAGNTIYF. The CDR3 nucleotides read TGTGCCAGCAGCTTCGAGGGGGCGGGAAACACCATATATTTT. Using reference TRBV7-9 and TRBJ1-3 for the parts outside the CDR3, the full variable domain is DTGVSQNPRHKITKRGQNVTFRCDPISEHNRLYWYRQTLGQGPEFLTYFQNEAQLEKSRLLSDRFSAERPKGSFSTLEIQRTEQGDSAMYLCASSFEGAGNTIYFGEGSWLTVV.

V is TRBV7-3 and J is TRBJ2-7; perhaps TRBD2 as D (7 bases). V was clipped by 6 bases and J by 2 bases, with 17 bases between them. This CDR3 region has 15 residues. CDR1 is SGHTA and CDR2 is FQGTGA in the germline V gene. The CDR3 nucleotides read TGTGCCAGCAGTCAGGGGAGCGGGGTACCCTACGAGCAGTACTTC. This encodes CASSQGSGVPYEQYF.